The clone carrying this T cell receptor beta chain is a singleton in its sample. The data belong to a study of blood T cell repertoires in COVID-19. The overall study: PBMCs, B-cell-depleted T cells, or T cells were the source of the cDNA or gDNA that made up the material.

The method was immunoSEQ multiplex PCR; TCRdb's version includes in-frame clones alone and lacks a portion of them. The table has approximately 400,000 clones, 88% seen once; the top ten hold 1.2%. The TCR was taken from a woman in her late teens or twenties who had recovered from COVID-19. Material for sequencing was PBMCs or T cells enriched from blood (not recorded which).

Here the CDR3 reads CASSTALKLFF. Written as DNA, the CDR3 is TGTGCCAGTAGTACTGCGCTAAAACTGTTTTTT. The chain couples TRBV19 to TRBJ1-4; D not certain. Trimming removed 4 bases from V and 10 bases from J, with 7 bases in between. Germline-derived CDR1 and CDR2 are LNHDA and SQIVND (reference sequence). This CDR3 spans 11 amino acids. The variable domain in full, completed from reference TRBV19 and TRBJ1-4, reads DGGITQSPKYLFRKEGQNVTLSCEQNLNHDAMYWYRQDPGQGLRLIYYSQIVNDFQKGDIAEGYSVSREKKESFPLTVTSAQKNPTAFYLCASSTALKLFFGSGTQLSVL.